Listed here are 7 T cell receptor beta chains from one sample, sequenced in a study of CD8 T cells in Susac syndrome. The RNA input was roughly 0.45 to 1 ug, and it was reverse transcribed with random hexamers. MiXCR, run by TCRdb on the immunoSEQ multiplex PCR reads, gives a single entry per CDR3 protein. The sample has approximately 190,000 distinct CDR3 sequences, more than 85% seen once. Input material: CD8+ T cells from PBMCs. These receptors all come from a human donor with Susac syndrome.

The chain links TRBV4-2 to TRBJ1-2; possible D gene TRBD1, 6 bases. The CDR3 is made up of 16 amino acids. Germline values: CDR1 LGHNA, CDR2 YNFKEQ. The ends were cut back, 0 bases at V and 6 bases at J, with 17 bases in the middle. As DNA, the CDR3 is TGTGCCAGCAGCCAAGATTTATTAGCGAGGACAGATGGCTACACCTTC. As protein: CASSQDLLARTDGYTF.

This clonotype was seen a single time. The chain recombines TRBV29-1 with TRBJ2-7, with 9 bases aligning to TRBD1. After removal of 1 base from V and 7 bases from J, the junction contained 5 bases not matched to a gene. Germline loops: CDR1 SQVTM, CDR2 ANQGSEA. CDR3 length: 13 residues. In DNA form, the CDR3 reads TGCAGCGTTGAAGGGGACAGGGTGGAAGAGCAGTACTTC. Translated: CSVEGDRVEEQYF.

The chain carries TRBV20-1 and TRBJ2-5; 9 bases match TRBD2. CDR1 is DFQATT, CDR2 SNEGSKA, per germline (reference sequence). The CDR3 has 12 amino acids. Trimming at V came to 6 bases and at J to 7 bases, leaving 6 bases not matched to a gene. The CDR3 nucleotides are TGCAGTGCCGGGGGACTAGCTGGGACCCAGTACTTC. Its translation is CSAGGLAGTQYF.

The J gene is TRBJ1-2, the V gene TRBV5-6; D gene uncertain. This CDR3 spans 14 amino acids. Per the germline V gene, CDR1 is SGHDT and CDR2 is YYEEEE. Trimming took off 0 bases at V and 1 base at J, with 7 bases between the two ends. The CDR3 DNA is TGTGCCAGCAGCTTGGTACAGAATAACTATGGCTACACCTTC. Translated: CASSLVQNNYGYTF.

The V gene is TRBV12-3 or TRBV12-4, the J gene TRBJ2-1, with D hard to call. Trimming cost V 6 bases and J 8 bases, with 17 bases left between them. The CDR3 runs 14 residues. The DNA of the CDR3 is TGTGCCAGCAGCCTTCATGGGATTGGGGATGAGCAGTTCTTC. Protein: CASSLHGIGDEQFF.

The chain has TRBV20-1 and TRBJ2-5; no reliable D call. The CDR3 runs 12 residues. CDR1 is DFQATT, CDR2 SNEGSKA, per germline (reference sequence). V lost 3 bases and J lost 4, with 9 bases in between. The CDR3 reads CSASRPGETQYF. The DNA for the CDR3 is TGCAGTGCTAGTCGTCCGGGAGAGACCCAGTACTTC.

This chain joins TRBV6-9 and TRBJ2-7, with TRBD2 matching 9 bases. V gave up 7 bases and J gave up 3 bases; unmatched junction bases: 7. The CDR3 is 14 residues long. In germline, CDR1 is MNHGY, CDR2 SVAAGI. CDR3 protein: CASKASGKFYEQYF. CDR3 coding DNA: TGTGCCAGCAAGGCTAGCGGGAAATTCTACGAGCAGTACTTC.